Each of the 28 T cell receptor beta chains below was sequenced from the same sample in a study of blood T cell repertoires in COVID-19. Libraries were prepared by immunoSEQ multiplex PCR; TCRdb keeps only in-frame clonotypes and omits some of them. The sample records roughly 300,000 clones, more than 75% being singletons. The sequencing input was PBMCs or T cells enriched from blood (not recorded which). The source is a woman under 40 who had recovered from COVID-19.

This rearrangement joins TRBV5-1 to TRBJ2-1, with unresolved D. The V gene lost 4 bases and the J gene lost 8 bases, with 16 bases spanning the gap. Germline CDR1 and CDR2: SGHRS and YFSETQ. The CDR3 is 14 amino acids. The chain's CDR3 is CASSVNYPPYEQFF. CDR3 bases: TGCGCCAGCAGCGTTAATTATCCTCCCTATGAGCAGTTCTTC. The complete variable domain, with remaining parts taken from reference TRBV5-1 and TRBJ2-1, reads KAGVTQTPRYLIKTRGQQVTLSCSPISGHRSVSWYQQTPGQGLQFLFEYFSETQRNKGNFPGRFSGRQFSNSRSEMNVSTLELGDSALYLCASSVNYPPYEQFFGPGTRLTVL.

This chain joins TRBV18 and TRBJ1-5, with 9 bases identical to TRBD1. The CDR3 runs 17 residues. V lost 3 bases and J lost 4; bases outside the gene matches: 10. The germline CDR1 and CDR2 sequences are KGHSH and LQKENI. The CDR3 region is CASSPRGQGPSNQPQHF. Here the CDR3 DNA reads TGTGCCAGCTCACCGCGTGGACAGGGGCCATCAAATCAGCCCCAGCATTTT. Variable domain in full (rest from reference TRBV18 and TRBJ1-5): NAGVMQNPRHLVRRRGQEARLRCSPMKGHSHVYWYRQLPEEGLKFMVYLQKENIIDESGMPKERFSAEFPKEGPSILRIQQVVRGDSAAYFCASSPRGQGPSNQPQHFGDGTRLSIL.

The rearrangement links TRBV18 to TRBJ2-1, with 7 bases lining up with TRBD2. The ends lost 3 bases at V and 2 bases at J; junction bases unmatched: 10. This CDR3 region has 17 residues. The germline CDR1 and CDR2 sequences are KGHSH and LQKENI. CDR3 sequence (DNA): TGTGCCAGCTCACCCGACGCATCGGGACTACCCTACAATGAGCAGTTCTTC. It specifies CASSPDASGLPYNEQFF.

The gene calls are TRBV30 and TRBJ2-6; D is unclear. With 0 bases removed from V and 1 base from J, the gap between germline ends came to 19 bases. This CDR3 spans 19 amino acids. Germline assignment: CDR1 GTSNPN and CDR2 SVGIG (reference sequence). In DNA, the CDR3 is TGTGCCTGGAGTGTAATGAGGCAGACTCAGCCTTCTGGGGCCAACGTCCTGACTTTC. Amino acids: CAWSVMRQTQPSGANVLTF.

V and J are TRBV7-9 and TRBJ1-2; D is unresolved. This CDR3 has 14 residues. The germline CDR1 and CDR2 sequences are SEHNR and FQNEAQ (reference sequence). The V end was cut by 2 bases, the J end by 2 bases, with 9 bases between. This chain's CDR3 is CASSLSQRNYGYTF. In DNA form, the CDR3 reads TGTGCCAGCAGCTTATCTCAGCGAAACTATGGCTACACCTTC.

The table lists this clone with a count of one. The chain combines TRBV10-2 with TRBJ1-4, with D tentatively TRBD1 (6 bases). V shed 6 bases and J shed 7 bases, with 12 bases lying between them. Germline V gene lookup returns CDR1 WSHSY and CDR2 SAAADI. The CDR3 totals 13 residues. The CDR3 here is CASRDRIGEKLFF. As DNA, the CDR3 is TGCGCCAGCAGGGACAGAATAGGTGAAAAACTGTTTTTT.

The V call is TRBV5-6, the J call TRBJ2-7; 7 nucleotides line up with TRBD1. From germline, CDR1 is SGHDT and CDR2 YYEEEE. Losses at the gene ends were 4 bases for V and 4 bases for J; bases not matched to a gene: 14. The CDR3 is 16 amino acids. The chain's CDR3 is CASSTDLGQVTYEQYF. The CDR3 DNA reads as TGTGCCAGCAGCACCGACCTAGGACAGGTTACATACGAGCAGTACTTC. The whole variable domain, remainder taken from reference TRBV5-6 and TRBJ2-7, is DAGVTQSPTHLIKTRGQQVTLRCSPKSGHDTVSWYQQALGQGPQFIFQYYEEEERQRGNFPDRFSGHQFPNYSSELNVNALLLGDSALYLCASSTDLGQVTYEQYFGPGTRLTVT.

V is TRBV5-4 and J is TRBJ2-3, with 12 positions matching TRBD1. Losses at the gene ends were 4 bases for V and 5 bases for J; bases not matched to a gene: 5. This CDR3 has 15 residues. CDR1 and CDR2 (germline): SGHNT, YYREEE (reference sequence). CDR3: CASSPGTGGQDTQYF. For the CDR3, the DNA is TGTGCCAGCAGCCCTGGGACAGGGGGCCAAGATACGCAGTATTTT.

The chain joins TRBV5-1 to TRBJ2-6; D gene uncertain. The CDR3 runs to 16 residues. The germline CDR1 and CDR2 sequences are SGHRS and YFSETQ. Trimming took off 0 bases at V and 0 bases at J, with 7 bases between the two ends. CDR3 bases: TGCGCCAGCAGCTTGGCCGCAGTCTCTGGGGCCAACGTCCTGACTTTC. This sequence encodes CASSLAAVSGANVLTF.

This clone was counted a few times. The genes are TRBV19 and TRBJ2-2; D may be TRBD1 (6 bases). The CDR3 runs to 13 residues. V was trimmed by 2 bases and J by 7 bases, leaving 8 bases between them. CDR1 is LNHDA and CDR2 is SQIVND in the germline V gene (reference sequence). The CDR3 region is CASSIYRDGELFF. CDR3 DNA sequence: TGTGCCAGTAGTATATACAGGGACGGGGAGCTGTTTTTT.

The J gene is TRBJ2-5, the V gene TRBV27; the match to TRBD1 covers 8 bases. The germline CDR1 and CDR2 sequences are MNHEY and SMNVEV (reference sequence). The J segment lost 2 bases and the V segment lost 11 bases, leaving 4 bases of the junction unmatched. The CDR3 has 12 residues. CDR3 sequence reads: CAARDRQETQYF. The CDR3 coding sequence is TGTGCCGCCCGGGACAGGCAAGAGACCCAGTACTTC.

The CDR3 reads CASSISLKPSSGYTF. CDR3 in DNA: TGTGCCAGCAGTATCTCCCTGAAACCCTCTAGTGGCTACACCTTC. This sequence joins TRBV27 and TRBJ1-2; D is unresolved. Between the trimmed V and J ends, which lost 5 bases and 7 bases, there was a span of 20 bases. Per germline, CDR1 MNHEY and CDR2 SMNVEV (reference sequence). This CDR3 comprises 15 residues.

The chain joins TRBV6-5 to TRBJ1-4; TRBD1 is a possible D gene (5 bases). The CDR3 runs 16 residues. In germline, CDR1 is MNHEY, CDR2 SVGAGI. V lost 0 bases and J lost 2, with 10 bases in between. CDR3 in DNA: TGTGCCAGCAGTTACTCGGGGCCAAATACTAATGAAAAACTGTTTTTT. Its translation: CASSYSGPNTNEKLFF.

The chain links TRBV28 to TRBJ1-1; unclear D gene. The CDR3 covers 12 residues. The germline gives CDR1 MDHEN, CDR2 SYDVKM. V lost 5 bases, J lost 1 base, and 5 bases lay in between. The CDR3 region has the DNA TGTGCCAGCAGTATCGGGAACACTGAAGCTTTCTTT. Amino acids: CASSIGNTEAFF.

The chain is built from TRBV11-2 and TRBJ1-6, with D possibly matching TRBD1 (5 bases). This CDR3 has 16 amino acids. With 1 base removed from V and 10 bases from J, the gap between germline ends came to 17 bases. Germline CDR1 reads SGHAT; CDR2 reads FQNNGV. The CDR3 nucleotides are TGTGCCAGCAGCTTAGGAGAAGGGGAACGGAGATCACCCCTCCACTTT. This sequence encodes CASSLGEGERRSPLHF. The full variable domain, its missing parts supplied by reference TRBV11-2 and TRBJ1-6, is EAGVAQSPRYKIIEKRQSVAFWCNPISGHATLYWYQQILGQGPKLLIQFQNNGVVDDSQLPKDRFSAERLKGVDSTLKIQPAKLEDSAVYLCASSLGEGERRSPLHFGNGTRLTVT.

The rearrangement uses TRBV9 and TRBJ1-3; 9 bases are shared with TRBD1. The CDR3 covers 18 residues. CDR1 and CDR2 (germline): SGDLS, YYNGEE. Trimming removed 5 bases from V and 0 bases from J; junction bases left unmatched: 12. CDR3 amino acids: CASRPGTGNLSSGNTIYF. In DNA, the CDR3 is TGTGCCAGCAGGCCCGGGACAGGGAATCTTAGCTCTGGAAACACCATATATTTT.

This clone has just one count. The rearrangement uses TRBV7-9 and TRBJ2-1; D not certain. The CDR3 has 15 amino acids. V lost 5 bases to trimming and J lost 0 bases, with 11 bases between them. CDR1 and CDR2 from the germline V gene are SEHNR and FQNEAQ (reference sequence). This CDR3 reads CASSQQSGSYNEQFF. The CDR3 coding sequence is TGTGCCAGCAGCCAGCAGTCGGGCTCCTACAATGAGCAGTTCTTC.

DNA for the CDR3: TGCAGCGTTGAATGGACAGGGAACTTTGAGACCCAGTACTTC. This codes for CSVEWTGNFETQYF. This chain joins TRBV29-1 and TRBJ2-5; 8 bases align to TRBD1. This CDR3 region has 14 residues. V gave up 2 bases and J gave up 5 bases; unmatched junction bases: 7. In germline, CDR1 is SQVTM, CDR2 ANQGSEA.

CDR3 amino acids: CASRKTGTGASPLHF. CDR3 in DNA: TGCGCCAGCAGGAAAACCGGGACAGGGGCTTCACCCCTCCACTTT. The chain employs TRBV5-1 and TRBJ1-6; 10 bases are a match to TRBD1. This CDR3 is built from 15 residues. Losses at the gene ends were 5 bases for V and 9 bases for J; bases not matched to a gene: 8. In germline, CDR1 is SGHRS, CDR2 YFSETQ.

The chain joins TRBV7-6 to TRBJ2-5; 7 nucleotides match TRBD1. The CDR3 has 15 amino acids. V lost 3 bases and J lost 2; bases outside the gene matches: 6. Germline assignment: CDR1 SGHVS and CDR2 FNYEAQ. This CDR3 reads CASSFILGQQETQYF. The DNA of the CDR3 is TGTGCCAGCAGCTTTATTCTGGGACAGCAAGAGACCCAGTACTTC.

The chain's CDR3 is CASSSQQGYYGYTF. CDR3 coding DNA: TGTGCCAGCAGTTCGCAACAGGGGTACTATGGCTACACCTTC. The rearrangement joins TRBV6-6 to TRBJ1-2; 7 nucleotides match TRBD1. This CDR3 spans 14 amino acids. V lost 4 bases, J lost 3 bases, and 5 bases stayed unmatched. Germline lookup yields CDR1 MNHNY and CDR2 SVGAGI (reference sequence).

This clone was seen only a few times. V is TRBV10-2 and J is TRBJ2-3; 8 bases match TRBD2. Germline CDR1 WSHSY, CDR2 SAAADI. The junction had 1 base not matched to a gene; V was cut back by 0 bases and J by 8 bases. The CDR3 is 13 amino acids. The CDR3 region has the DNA TGCGCCAGCAGTGAGTCCACTAGCGGTACGCAGTATTTT. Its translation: CASSESTSGTQYF.

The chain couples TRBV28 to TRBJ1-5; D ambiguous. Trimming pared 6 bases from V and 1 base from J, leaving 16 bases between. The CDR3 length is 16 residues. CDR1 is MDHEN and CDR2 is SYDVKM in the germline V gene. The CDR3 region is CASSTPVRISNQPQHF. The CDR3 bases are TGTGCCAGCAGCACCCCCGTGAGGATAAGCAATCAGCCCCAGCATTTT.

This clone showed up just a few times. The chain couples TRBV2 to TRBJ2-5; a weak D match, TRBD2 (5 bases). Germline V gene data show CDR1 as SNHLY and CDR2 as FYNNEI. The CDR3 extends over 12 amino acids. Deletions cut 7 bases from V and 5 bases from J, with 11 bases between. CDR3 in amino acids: CASTEGAETQYF. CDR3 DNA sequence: TGTGCCAGCACTGAGGGAGCCGAGACCCAGTACTTC.

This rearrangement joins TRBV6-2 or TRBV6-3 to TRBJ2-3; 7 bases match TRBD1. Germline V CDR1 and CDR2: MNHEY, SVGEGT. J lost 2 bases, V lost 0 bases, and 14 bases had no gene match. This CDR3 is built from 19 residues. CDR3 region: CASSYSSHLTGRTTDTQYF. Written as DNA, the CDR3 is TGTGCCAGCAGTTACTCCTCCCACCTGACAGGGCGAACCACAGATACGCAGTATTTT.

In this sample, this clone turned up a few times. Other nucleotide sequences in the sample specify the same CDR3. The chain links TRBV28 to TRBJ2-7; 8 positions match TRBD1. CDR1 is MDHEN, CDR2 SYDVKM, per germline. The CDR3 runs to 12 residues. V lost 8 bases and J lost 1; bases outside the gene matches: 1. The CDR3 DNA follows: TGTGCCAGCCGACAGGGGTCCTACGAGCAGTACTTC. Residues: CASRQGSYEQYF. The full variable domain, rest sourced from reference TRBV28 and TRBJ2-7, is DVKVTQSSRYLVKRTGEKVFLECVQDMDHENMFWYRQDPGLGLRLIYFSYDVKMKEKGDIPEGYSVSREKKERFSLILESASTNQTSMYLCASRQGSYEQYFGPGTRLTVT.

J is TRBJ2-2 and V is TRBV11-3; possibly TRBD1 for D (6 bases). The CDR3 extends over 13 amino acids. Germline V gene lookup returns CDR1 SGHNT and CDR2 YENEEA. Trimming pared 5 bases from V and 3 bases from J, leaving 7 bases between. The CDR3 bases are TGTGCCAGCAGCACAGGGTACACCGGGGAGCTGTTTTTT. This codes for CASSTGYTGELFF. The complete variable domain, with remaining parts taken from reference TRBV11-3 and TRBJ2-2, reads EAGVVQSPRYKIIEKKQPVAFWCNPISGHNTLYWYLQNLGQGPELLIRYENEEAVDDSQLPKDRFSAERLKGVDSTLKIQPAELGDSAVYLCASSTGYTGELFFGEGSRLTVL.

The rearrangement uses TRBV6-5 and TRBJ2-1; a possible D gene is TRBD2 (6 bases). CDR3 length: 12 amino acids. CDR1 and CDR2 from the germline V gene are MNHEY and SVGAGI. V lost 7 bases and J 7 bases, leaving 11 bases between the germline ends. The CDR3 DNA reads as TGTGCCAGCACAGGGACTTATAATGAGCAGTTCTTC. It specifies CASTGTYNEQFF.